This TCR beta chain was sequenced for a study of vaccination and CD4 T cells after COVID-19. Study outcomes and limitations: When vaccine-specific clones from convalescent patients were examined, 304 of 307 were spike mono-reactive. Convalescent patient numbers were relatively low, with no early post-infection timepoints.

Comment on this clonotype: Its antigen remains unidentified.

Cultured CD4+ T-cell DNA underwent Oncomine TCR Beta short-read sequencing. TCRdb reprocessed the PCR reads via MiXCR and lists one record per CDR3 protein. The sample lists approximately 10,000 distinct CDR3 sequences, more than 35% seen once, with under 35% in the top ten. As to treatment: approximately nine-day PBMC culture with coronavirus spike peptide pools or control peptides (ViraFEST assay). With peptide pools, ViraFEST first expanded antigen-specific T cells and afterwards sequenced their TCRs. Germline CDR1 is LGHDT and CDR2 is YNNKEL (reference sequence). The V and J ends lost 3 bases and 0 bases, in that order; junction bases with no gene match: 15. The CDR3 loop spans 20 amino acids.

This rearrangement joins TRBV3-1 to TRBJ2-2; 8 bases map to TRBD2. This TCR derives from a human donor who had recovered from COVID-19. Material: CD4+ T cells from blood, cultured in vitro. CDR3 sequence: CASSQRPGKRGPANTGELFF. The DNA for the CDR3 is TGTGCCAGCAGCCAGCGGCCAGGAAAGCGGGGGCCTGCGAACACCGGGGAGCTGTTTTTT.